Reported below is one TCR beta chain. Trimming took 8 bases from V and 6 from J; bases not matched to a gene: 10. The CDR3 extends over 14 amino acids. Per the germline V gene, CDR1 is SEHNR and CDR2 is FQNEAQ (reference sequence). Method: immunoSEQ multiplex PCR; TCRdb's copy keeps in-frame clones and lacks some. Found here are fewer than 25,000 clones, approximately 90% of them singletons; the top ten hold under 3.5%. This specimen belongs to a study of PD-L1 blockade in urothelial cancer. The chain employs TRBV7-9 and TRBJ2-7; 10 nucleotides line up with TRBD2. The sequence was obtained from a man aged 50 to 59 with urothelial cancer. The material was PBMCs, obtained around atezolizumab (anti-PD-L1) treatment. This CDR3 reads CASQSGGAFGEQYF. The DNA of the CDR3 is TGTGCCAGCCAGAGCGGGGGGGCCTTCGGCGAGCAGTACTTC.